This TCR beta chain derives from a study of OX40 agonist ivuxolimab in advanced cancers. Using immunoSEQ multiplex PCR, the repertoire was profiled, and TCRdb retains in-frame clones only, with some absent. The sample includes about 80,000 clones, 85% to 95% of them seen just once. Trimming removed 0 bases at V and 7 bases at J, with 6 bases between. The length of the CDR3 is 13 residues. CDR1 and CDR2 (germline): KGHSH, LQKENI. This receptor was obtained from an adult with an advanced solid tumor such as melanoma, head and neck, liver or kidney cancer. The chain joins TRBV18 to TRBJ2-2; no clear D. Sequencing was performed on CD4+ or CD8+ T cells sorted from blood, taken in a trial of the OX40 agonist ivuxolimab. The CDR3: CASSPPTDGELFF. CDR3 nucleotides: TGTGCCAGCTCACCACCGACGGACGGGGAGCTGTTTTTT.